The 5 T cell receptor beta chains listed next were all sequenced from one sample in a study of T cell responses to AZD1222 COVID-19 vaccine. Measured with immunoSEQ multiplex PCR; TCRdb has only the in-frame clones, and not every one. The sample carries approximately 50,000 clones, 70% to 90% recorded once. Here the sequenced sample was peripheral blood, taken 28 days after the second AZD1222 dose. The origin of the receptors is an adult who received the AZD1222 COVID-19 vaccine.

The CDR3 nucleotides read TGTGCCTGGAGTCCCCCCCGGGGCTACACCTTC. It specifies CAWSPPRGYTF. This sequence joins TRBV30 and TRBJ1-2; D uncertain. The ends were cut back, 2 bases at V and 8 bases at J, with 9 bases in the middle. The CDR3 sequence is 11 residues long. CDR1 is GTSNPN and CDR2 is SVGIG in the germline V gene (reference sequence).

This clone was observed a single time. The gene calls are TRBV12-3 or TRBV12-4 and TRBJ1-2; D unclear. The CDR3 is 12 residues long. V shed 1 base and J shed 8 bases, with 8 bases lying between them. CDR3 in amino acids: CASSLGPWGYTF. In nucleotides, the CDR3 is TGTGCCAGCAGTTTAGGCCCCTGGGGCTACACCTTC.

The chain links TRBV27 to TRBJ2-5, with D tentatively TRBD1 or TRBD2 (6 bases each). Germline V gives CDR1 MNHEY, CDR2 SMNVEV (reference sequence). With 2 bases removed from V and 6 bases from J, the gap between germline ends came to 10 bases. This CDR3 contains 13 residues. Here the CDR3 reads CASSLGGLKTQYF. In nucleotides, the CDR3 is TGTGCCAGCAGTTTAGGGGGGCTAAAGACCCAGTACTTC.

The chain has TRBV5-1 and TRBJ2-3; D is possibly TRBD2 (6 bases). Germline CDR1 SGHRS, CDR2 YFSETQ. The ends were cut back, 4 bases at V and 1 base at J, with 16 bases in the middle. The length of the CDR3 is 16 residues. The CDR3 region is CASSPLAGTGTDTQYF. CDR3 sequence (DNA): TGCGCCAGCAGCCCTTTGGCGGGGACCGGCACAGATACGCAGTATTTT.

CDR3 sequence: CASSIGFKDTQYF. For the CDR3, the DNA is TGTGCCAGTAGTATCGGCTTTAAGGATACGCAGTATTTT. J is TRBJ2-3 and V is TRBV19; D is unresolved. Per germline, CDR1 LNHDA and CDR2 SQIVND (reference sequence). V lost 3 bases, J lost 6 bases, and 10 bases lay in between. The CDR3 totals 13 residues.